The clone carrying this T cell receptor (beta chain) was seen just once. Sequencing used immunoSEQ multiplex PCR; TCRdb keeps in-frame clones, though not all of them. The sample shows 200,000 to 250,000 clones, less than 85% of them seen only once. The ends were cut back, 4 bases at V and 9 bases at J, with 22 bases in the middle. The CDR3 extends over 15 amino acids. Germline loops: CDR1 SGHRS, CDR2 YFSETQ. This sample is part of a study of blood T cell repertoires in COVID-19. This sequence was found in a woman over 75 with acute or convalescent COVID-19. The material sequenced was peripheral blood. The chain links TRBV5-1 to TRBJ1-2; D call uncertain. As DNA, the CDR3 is TGCGCCAGCAGCCATGGGGAGTCTAGGTTTAGTCGCTACACCTTC. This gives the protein CASSHGESRFSRYTF. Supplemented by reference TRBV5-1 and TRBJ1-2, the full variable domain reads KAGVTQTPRYLIKTRGQQVTLSCSPISGHRSVSWYQQTPGQGLQFLFEYFSETQRNKGNFPGRFSGRQFSNSRSEMNVSTLELGDSALYLCASSHGESRFSRYTFGSGTRLTVV.